A selection of T cell receptor beta chains follows, all from one sample in a study of PD-1 blockade in classical Hodgkin lymphoma. The method was immunoSEQ multiplex PCR; TCRdb's version includes in-frame clones alone and lacks a portion of them. This sample has over 80,000 clones; 78% occur once, and the top ten carry over 7.5%. The sample was peripheral blood mononuclear cells (PBMCs), taken before the fourth cycle of nivolumab. These receptors all stem from a human donor with classical Hodgkin lymphoma. CDR3s include the opening cysteine and the closing phenylalanine or tryptophan.

v_call	j_call	cdr3_aa
TRBV13	TRBJ2-2	CASSSLSGEALGANTGELFF
TRBV18	TRBJ2-6	CASSPQNSGANVLTF
TRBV5-1	TRBJ2-3	CASSLVLAGEGDTQYF
TRBV6-5	TRBJ2-7	CASSYSIAGGAEQYF
TRBV25-1	TRBJ2-1	CASSESGGFREQFF
TRBV18	TRBJ2-3	CASSQRGQGTDTQYF
TRBV7-2	TRBJ2-3	CASSLWIPRASGRSDTQYF
TRBV5-4	TRBJ1-2	CASSWGQALSGYTF
TRBV6-5	TRBJ2-5	CASSYLGWETQYF
TRBV18	TRBJ1-3	CASSATGDGNTIYF
TRBV7-9	TRBJ2-7	CASSLGTFPGQYF
TRBV28	TRBJ1-3	CASSPQGVPEGNTIYF
TRBV2	TRBJ2-7	CASSGGYREGGYEQYF
TRBV7-6	TRBJ2-7	CASSSGTRFYEQYF
TRBV27	TRBJ1-3	CASSLMGQAAVGNTIYF
TRBV6-1	TRBJ2-5	CASSQTGETQYF
TRBV7-3	TRBJ2-3	CASSALETPGTQYF
TRBV5-1	TRBJ2-1	CASSPDRVSYNEQFF
TRBV9	TRBJ2-5	CASSGDTGLGETQYF
TRBV7-9	TRBJ1-1	CASRGYGTRNTEAFF
TRBV5-1	TRBJ2-7	CASSLGAGPYEQYF
TRBV5-8	TRBJ1-1	CASSYPPRNTEAFF
TRBV7-9	TRBJ1-2	CASSLTGGYYGYTF
TRBV18	TRBJ1-3	CASSRQVSSTLAGNTIYF
TRBV10-3	TRBJ2-3	CAIRTQPTDTQYF
TRBV5-8	TRBJ2-5	CASSVGLAAETQYF
TRBV18	TRBJ2-5	CASSPRLAGVETQYF
TRBV25-1	TRBJ1-1	CASSESGFVTEAFF
TRBV6-1	TRBJ2-5	CASSSVETQYF
TRBV19	TRBJ1-5	CASSRRQGENSNQPQHF
TRBV5-1	TRBJ2-1	CASSPNRVREQFF
TRBV9	TRBJ1-1	CASSVGGANTEAFF
TRBV11-2	TRBJ2-7	CASSFRNSYEQYF
TRBV29-1	TRBJ2-7	CSVEGSRGESYEQYF
TRBV14	TRBJ1-4	CASSQEMTGEKLFF
TRBV6-1	TRBJ1-2	CASSAHLSGGYTF
TRBV28	TRBJ2-4	CASSLLVGYKNIQYF
TRBV5-1	TRBJ1-1	CASSLAGGGVRVAFF
TRBV7-3	TRBJ1-1	CASSLTAQTEAFF
TRBV7-6	TRBJ2-1	CASSLGTGVHNEQFF
TRBV10-1	TRBJ2-7	CASPGGGTRGQTHPSYEQYF
TRBV7-3	TRBJ1-5	CASSLMVNQPQHF
TRBV28	TRBJ2-1	CASKASGTHNEQFF
TRBV30	TRBJ2-3	CAWSMGYRDTDTQYF
TRBV19	TRBJ2-6	CASSLRTGGTSGANVLTF
TRBV6-5	TRBJ2-7	CASSPPGVYEQYF
TRBV2	TRBJ1-4	CASTGSYEKLFF
TRBV2	TRBJ1-4	CASSDGQGIEKLFF
TRBV10-3	TRBJ1-5	CAISLDRDGQPQHF
TRBV4-3	TRBJ1-2	CASSPRDGANYGYTF
TRBV7-2	TRBJ2-5	CASSLDGRQETQYF
TRBV5-1	TRBJ1-2	CASSLGTGIYGYTF
TRBV6-5	TRBJ2-3	CASRRSLRGGDTQYF